The clone carrying this TCR beta chain came up many times. The antigen is not known. The V gene lost 7 bases and the J gene lost 2 bases, with 5 bases spanning the gap. Germline CDR1 SQVTM, CDR2 ANQGSEA. This CDR3 is built from 10 residues. The entry originates in a study of CD8+CD57+ T cells in acquired aplastic anemia. Study-level information: Sorted cells (CD4+ and CD8+) yielded DNA amounts that averaged approximately 3 ug. The average read count for CD4+ cells in healthy donors was 10 million to 11 million.

Whole-study results and caveats: Between patients and controls, CD8+ Simpson's diversity did not vary significantly. The number of CD8+ CDR3 sequences shared by patients and controls was twenty-nine.

CDR3 and TCR beta VDJ profiling relied on a genomic DNA template. TCRdb fed the reads into MiXCR, producing one record per CDR3 protein. Of 400,000 to 500,000 distinct CDR3 sequences in the sample, about two thirds were seen once. The chain uses TRBV29-1 and TRBJ1-1; D gene uncertain. What was sequenced was sorted CD4+, CD8+, or CD8+CD57+ T cells (not recorded which) from PBMCs. The clonotype comes from a human donor in good health, serving as a control. The CDR3 coding sequence is TGCAGCGCTTCAAACACTGAAGCTTTCTTT. Amino acid sequence: CSASNTEAFF.